This is a list of T cell receptor beta chains from one sample in a study of T-cell reconstitution after alpha-beta-depleted transplantation in children. TCRdb independently ran MiXCR on the PCR reads; one entry per CDR3 protein. Of more than 550,000 distinct CDR3 sequences detected, more than 9% appear once; the ten largest clones hold roughly 4%. Sequencing was performed on PBMCs from the stem cell graft donor, taken from the stem cell graft. The receptors here all came from a human donor who donated a stem cell graft to a child with acute myeloid leukemia. Both conserved end residues are part of each CDR3. A D gene is named only where the DNA matches it firmly. Size tells how often a clone was seen (once, few, many) or the class of an expanded clone, and some rows leave it out.

j_call: TRBJ2-3
d_call: NA
v_call: TRBV7-9
clone_size: NA
cdr3_nt: TGTGCCAGCAGCGGAGGACCTAGCACAGATACGCAGTATTTT
cdr3_aa: CASSGGPSTDTQYF

j_call: TRBJ2-1
d_call: NA
v_call: TRBV6-2/TRBV6-3
clone_size: many
cdr3_nt: TGTGCCAGCAGTTACGTGGGACACAATGAGCAGTTCTTC
cdr3_aa: CASSYVGHNEQFF

j_call: TRBJ2-1
d_call: TRBD1
v_call: TRBV20-1
clone_size: NA
cdr3_nt: TGCAGTGCCCAAACCGGGACAGGCTACAATGAGCAGTTCTTC
cdr3_aa: CSAQTGTGYNEQFF

j_call: TRBJ2-2
d_call: NA
v_call: TRBV6-1
clone_size: NA
cdr3_nt: TGTGCCAGCACCCTGGACGTGGGTAACACCGGGGAGCTGTTTTTT
cdr3_aa: CASTLDVGNTGELFF

j_call: TRBJ2-1
d_call: NA
v_call: TRBV5-1
clone_size: NA
cdr3_nt: TGCGCCAGCAGCTTGGCCGGTGGGATAGCCTACAATGAGCAGTTCTTC
cdr3_aa: CASSLAGGIAYNEQFF

j_call: TRBJ2-4
d_call: TRBD2
v_call: TRBV12-3/TRBV12-4
clone_size: NA
cdr3_nt: TGTGCCAGCAGTTTAATTTCGACTAGCGGAGAGAAAAACATTCAGTACTTC
cdr3_aa: CASSLISTSGEKNIQYF

j_call: TRBJ2-5
d_call: NA
v_call: TRBV12-3/TRBV12-4
clone_size: many
cdr3_nt: TGTGCCAGCAGTCCAAGGTCGGCGGAGACCCAGTACTTC
cdr3_aa: CASSPRSAETQYF

j_call: TRBJ2-7
d_call: NA
v_call: TRBV11-2
clone_size: few
cdr3_nt: TGTGCCAGCAGCTTGGGGCAGCGGAGTTCCTACGAGCAGTACTTC
cdr3_aa: CASSLGQRSSYEQYF

j_call: TRBJ2-1
d_call: NA
v_call: TRBV24-1
clone_size: many
cdr3_nt: TGTGCCACCAGTGATTCCCTCGGGTGGACGAGCTCCTACAATGAGCAGTTCTTC
cdr3_aa: CATSDSLGWTSSYNEQFF

j_call: TRBJ2-7
d_call: TRBD1
v_call: TRBV5-1
clone_size: many
cdr3_nt: TGCGCCAGCAGCTTAACGGGACAGGGTGGGAGAGGGCCTCGCCCCGAGCAGTACTTC
cdr3_aa: CASSLTGQGGRGPRPEQYF

j_call: TRBJ1-5
d_call: NA
v_call: TRBV20-1
clone_size: many
cdr3_nt: TGCAGTGCTAGAGTAACAGGGTCTCAGCCCCAGCATTTT
cdr3_aa: CSARVTGSQPQHF

j_call: TRBJ2-3
d_call: NA
v_call: TRBV5-1
clone_size: few
cdr3_nt: TGCGCCAGCAGCGCCCTGAGCACAGATACGCAGTATTTT
cdr3_aa: CASSALSTDTQYF

j_call: TRBJ1-3
d_call: NA
v_call: TRBV5-1
clone_size: NA
cdr3_nt: TGCGCCAGCAGCTTGGGTCCTACCTCTGGAAACACCATATATTTT
cdr3_aa: CASSLGPTSGNTIYF

j_call: TRBJ2-1
d_call: TRBD2
v_call: TRBV24-1
clone_size: many
cdr3_nt: TGTGCCACCGGACTAGCGGGAGATACAAACAATGAGCAGTTCTTC
cdr3_aa: CATGLAGDTNNEQFF

j_call: TRBJ2-2
d_call: TRBD1
v_call: TRBV18
clone_size: NA
cdr3_nt: TGTGCCAGCTCGATCGGGACAGGGCACACCGGGGAGCTGTTTTTT
cdr3_aa: CASSIGTGHTGELFF

j_call: TRBJ2-7
d_call: NA
v_call: TRBV10-3
clone_size: NA
cdr3_nt: TGTGCCATCAGTGACTCCAGGTCGGGGGCCTACGAGCAGTACTTC
cdr3_aa: CAISDSRSGAYEQYF

j_call: TRBJ1-2
d_call: TRBD1
v_call: TRBV29-1
clone_size: many
cdr3_nt: TGCAGCGTTGAAGCCCGTGGGGACAGGGGCTATGGCTACACCTTC
cdr3_aa: CSVEARGDRGYGYTF

j_call: TRBJ2-7
d_call: NA
v_call: TRBV5-1
clone_size: many
cdr3_nt: TGCGCCAGCAGCCTAGACAGACATTACGAGCAGTACTTC
cdr3_aa: CASSLDRHYEQYF

j_call: TRBJ1-1
d_call: TRBD1
v_call: TRBV7-3
clone_size: few
cdr3_nt: TGTGCCAGCAGCTTACAGGGGGGGGGATTAAGCACTGAAGCTTTCTTT
cdr3_aa: CASSLQGGGLSTEAFF

j_call: TRBJ2-7
d_call: NA
v_call: TRBV15
clone_size: NA
cdr3_nt: TGTGCCACCAGCAGAGATGTTGGCTTCTCCTACGAGCAGTACTTC
cdr3_aa: CATSRDVGFSYEQYF

j_call: TRBJ2-7
d_call: NA
v_call: TRBV7-2
clone_size: few
cdr3_nt: TGTGCCAGCAGCTCCCAAGAGGGGCCCTACGAGCAGTACTTC
cdr3_aa: CASSSQEGPYEQYF

j_call: TRBJ1-1
d_call: NA
v_call: TRBV2
clone_size: NA
cdr3_nt: TGTGCCAGCAGTGGACGGGAAACGGGGAACACTGAAGCTTTCTTT
cdr3_aa: CASSGRETGNTEAFF

j_call: TRBJ2-3
d_call: NA
v_call: TRBV2
clone_size: NA
cdr3_nt: TGTGCCAGCAGTGAAGAAAGGGGCACTAGCACAGATACGCAGTATTTT
cdr3_aa: CASSEERGTSTDTQYF

j_call: TRBJ1-5
d_call: NA
v_call: TRBV10-3
clone_size: few
cdr3_nt: TGTGCCATCAGTGAGTCCTTAGGTGGTAATCAGCCCCAGCATTTT
cdr3_aa: CAISESLGGNQPQHF

j_call: TRBJ2-1
d_call: NA
v_call: TRBV20-1
clone_size: NA
cdr3_nt: TGCAGTGCTAGAGGGGGGCGACTATCCTACAATGAGCAGTTCTTC
cdr3_aa: CSARGGRLSYNEQFF

j_call: TRBJ2-1
d_call: NA
v_call: TRBV24-1
clone_size: many
cdr3_nt: TGTGCCACCAGTGATGGGTTGAGCTCCTACAATGAGCAGTTCTTC
cdr3_aa: CATSDGLSSYNEQFF